This TCR beta chain was obtained from a study of cytomegalovirus exposure and HLA in healthy donors (TCRdb year 2017). Regarding the research as a whole: In an earlier analysis of around 540 of the donors, 250 to 300 Gb of sequence data and 100 million or so unique TCR beta sequences from about 179 million T cells were reported. Around 320 gigabases of sequencing data and some 85 million unique TCR sequences were included in an early release covering about 700 HLA-typed donors. Among the roughly 400 genotyped donors, around 81% belonged to the genetic ancestry cluster associated with self-reported Caucasian donors. The study aimed to test whether signatures of past pathogen exposure could be identified by cataloging public T cell receptors. The study profiled the T cell repertoires of under 850 subjects by immunosequencing and related them to cytomegalovirus serostatus. A separate validation cohort of 100 to 150 different subjects was used in addition to the roughly 720-subject first cohort. To predict cytomegalovirus infection status, the study combined high-throughput TCR immunosequencing, statistical association of individual TCRs with disease status, and machine learning. A later analysis re-examined previously published TCR beta repertoires from about 670 donors and added high-resolution HLA genotyping to investigate patterns of TCR occurrence. Rather than using new phenotypic data, the later analysis identified candidate immune exposures from TCR beta sequences and from how often those sequences occurred across donors. In an earlier analysis of about 590 of the donors, high-throughput TCR beta sequencing was used to judge whether each TCR beta V gene segment behaved as functional or pseudogenic. Donor age, sex, ethnicity and CMV serostatus were compiled alongside the repertoire data. In a later genetic analysis, genome-wide SNP genotypes for about 65% of the 666 donors were used, and that subset was treated as a discovery cohort. All discovery cohort repertoires had been generated on a single sequencing platform. Class I and class II HLA loci were covered by the typing at four-digit resolution. Typing coverage varied by locus: about 620-640 donors for A, B, C, DRB1 and DQB1; approximately 560 for DQA1; around 610 for DPA1; approximately 470 for DPB1. Because of strong linkage in the cohort, five DR-DQ haplotypes were treated as single units for association and clustering. Among approximately 370 genotyped donors of the cohort, an average of roughly 230,000 unique TCR beta nucleotide sequences was sequenced per donor, of which about 19% were non-productive.

Counted from cysteine to phenylalanine, this CDR3 has 13 amino acids. Kept here is only the CDR3 DNA, which spans 39 bases and is read in frame from base 1. Trimming at the junction amounts to 3 bases on V and 0 bases on J, and the germline ends lie 4 bases apart. Taken from the germline V gene (reference sequence), the CDR1 and CDR2 loops are SGHNT and YYREEE. Study-wide findings and limitations: A later genetic analysis associated a missense DCLRE1C variant with V-gene and J-gene trimming of TCR beta chains, and an independent cohort replicated the association. According to the authors, the approach could potentially be generalized to other disease states and immunological phenotypes. The classifier was reported to diagnose cytomegalovirus status with high specificity and sensitivity in both the original cohort and the validation cohort. A later analysis found that TCR association rates varied across HLA loci, with DRB1 alleles showing the most associated TCRs and HLA-C alleles the fewest. The 87-base-pair reads could not distinguish some IMGT-functional V segments, including TRBV6-2 and TRBV6-3, so those segments were excluded. Correlated functional status among segregating V segments might reflect linkage disequilibrium, but an unknown experimental factor could not be ruled out. Compared with equally common non-associated chains, HLA-associated TCR beta chains in a later analysis were more clonally expanded and had lower generation probabilities. In vitro tests confirmed that three of the cytomegalovirus-associated TCR beta chains recognize cytomegalovirus antigens. The study listed approximately 150 TCR beta chains as associated with cytomegalovirus. A later analysis reported that several top co-occurrence clusters appeared linked to parvovirus B19, influenza, CMV and Epstein-Barr virus. Sequencing depth was assumed to be roughly uniform across donors in the presence/absence analyses, though that assumption may not hold. Seventeen rarely observed V segments, including chromosome 9 orphons, were excluded from the earlier analysis of a few hundred of the donors because counts were too low. The cohort was sequenced for TCR beta chains only, and without alpha or paired-chain data the features that could be detected were limited. Because HLA typing was unavailable for some donors at each locus, only the typed subset was used in association tests. CMV serostatus was the only immune exposure information available for the cohort. Broadly in line with IMGT annotations, most TCR beta V segments showed up in productive rearrangements about 87% or about 30% of the time in an earlier analysis of around 600 of the donors. While some public TCRs were present in many individuals, most TCR sequences turned up only very rarely across donors. In a later genetic analysis, fewer N-insertions in productive TCRs were reported among donors in an Asian-associated ancestry cluster than the roughly 700-donor mean. A cluster of highly shared sequence variants was judged likely to represent a technical artifact of the sequencing pipeline. In a later analysis, most CMV-associated TCR beta chains were found to appear HLA-restricted, with HLA associations seemingly driven largely by CMV exposure. When HLA alleles, especially DR and DQ, strongly co-occurred, TCR associations were difficult to assign to individual alleles. A further reported finding was that TCR beta sequences accurately predicted the HLA-A and HLA-B alleles for most subjects in the first cohort. A later analysis associated approximately 17,000 TCR beta sequences with specific HLA alleles at a false discovery rate of 0.05.

Details on this clone: There is no known antigen for this receptor. No base qualities exist here, and no much larger clone lies one base off it.

The cohort comprised under 700 healthy bone marrow donors. At the time of sampling, every cohort member was nominally healthy, though immune exposures that went unrecorded were likely present. The donor was CMV seropositive and belonged to the group of 250 to 300 seropositive cohort members. A peripheral blood sample was collected from each donor, and TCR beta sequencing was performed on peripheral blood mononuclear cells. Genomic DNA was extracted from the blood cell samples with the Qiagen DNeasy Blood Extraction Kit. Library construction relied on the immunoSEQ multiplex PCR assay. For the multiplex PCR, a mixture combining 60 forward primers for TCR Vbeta segments and 13 reverse primers for TCR Jbeta segments was used. Amplification of the CDR3 region of rearranged TCR beta genes was performed with a multiplex PCR assay on genomic DNA. The amplified TCR beta libraries were sequenced on the Illumina HiSeq System as 87-base-pair reads. The source study handled its data this way. A later analysis tallied about 77 million unique TCR beta chains across the 650 to 750 repertoires, and around 10 million of those chains were shared by two or more donors. Raw reads were error-corrected and collapsed into unique sequences by a nearest-neighbor algorithm in which closely related sequences were merged to remove PCR and sequencing errors. To assign V, D and J gene segments, CDR3 sequences were aligned to IMGT reference sequences. For a sequence to be retained, a match of at least six nucleotides was required to both a V gene segment and a J gene segment. Rearrangements were called productive when the CDR3 lacked stop codons and stayed in frame with V and J; all others were non-productive. CDR3 was defined by IMGT convention, running from the second conserved V-encoded cysteine to the conserved J-encoded phenylalanine. The earlier analysis of about 620 of the donors excluded sequences that lacked an unambiguous match to a single V gene segment. In an earlier analysis of 587 of the donors, a V segment was called functional when productive rearrangements were above 56.7%, and segregating when the standard deviation between donors exceeded 5%. To diagnose cytomegalovirus status from the catalog of TCR beta chain sequences, a statistical classification framework was built. In a later analysis, V and J genes were assigned by comparing TCR nucleotide sequences against IMGT/GENE-DB human TR gene sequences. In a later analysis, CDR3 sequences and most-parsimonious VDJ recombination scenarios were assigned using the TCRdist pipeline. A later analysis defined each TCR beta chain by its CDR3 amino acid sequence plus V-gene family, and excluded reads lacking a unique V-gene family. As a way to deal with suspected cross-contamination and a sequencing artifact, a later analysis dropped 640 or so nucleotide sequences that were highly shared and had low generation probability. A later analysis calculated a clonal expansion index for each public chain from normalized within-repertoire ranks of inferred template counts. In a later analysis, generation probabilities were computed with a VDJ recombination model fitted to out-of-frame rearrangements, and the resulting probabilities were checked against IGoR. A later analysis scored TCR-TCR, TCR-HLA and TCR-CMV co-occurrence with hypergeometric tests, applying a repertoire-size bias correction to TCR pairs. In a later analysis, false discovery rates were estimated by permuting HLA or CMV assignments 20 times. A later analysis grouped co-occurring TCRs with DBSCAN, adding TCRdist sequence similarity when clustering within HLA-allele-positive subsets. Repertoires with fewer than 30,000 or more than 120,000 public chains were left out of co-occurrence clustering, as were roughly five repertoires with anomalous nucleotide sharing. TCRdb holds this immuneACCESS table with in-frame rearrangements only. Some clones are missing; in checked studies, unresolved V genes explain under half, and the rest has no known cause. That table furnishes V, J and clone size, whereas the DNA furnished D and trimming. This sample gives over 150,000 clones in total; around 80% of them show up just once. In total, the top ten clones hold roughly 13% of the sample.

This clonotype was obtained from a man aged 30-40 years in good health and CMV-seropositive. Sequenced input: PBMCs. The V and J genes are TRBV5-4 and TRBJ1-3; no D gene call is confident. The sequenced DNA: TGTGCCAGCAGCTCCCTCTCTGGAAACACCATATATTTT. Its translation is CASSSLSGNTIYF.